A selection of T cell receptor beta chains follows, all from one sample in a study of T cell changes during pregnancy in multiple sclerosis. Sequencing used immunoSEQ multiplex PCR; TCRdb keeps in-frame clones, though not all of them. The sample consists of about 80,000 clones, around 90% of them appearing once. The specimen was peripheral blood, collected before pregnancy. The receptors stem from a female donor with multiple sclerosis, enrolled in a pregnancy study. The CDR3 runs from the conserved cysteine through the conserved F or W. D genes are given only for firm matches. Rows may omit the clone size; those that give it use once, few, many or a size class.

J gene	D gene	V gene	clone size	CDR3 protein	CDR3 DNA
TRBJ1-2	NA	TRBV28	NA	CASSLLTAGHGYTF	TGTGCCAGCAGTTTATTGACAGCGGGACATGGCTACACCTTC
TRBJ2-1	TRBD2	TRBV6-5	NA	CASKILAGGFNEQFF	TGTGCCAGCAAAATTCTAGCGGGAGGGTTCAATGAGCAGTTCTTC
TRBJ2-7	NA	TRBV15	NA	CATSKTDWSGSYEQYF	TGTGCCACCAGCAAAACGGACTGGTCGGGGTCCTACGAGCAGTACTTC
TRBJ2-7	NA	TRBV6-1	NA	CASSVSYEQYF	TGTGCCAGCAGTGTTTCATACGAGCAGTACTTC
TRBJ2-3	TRBD2	TRBV6-5	NA	CASRLSGMPTDTQYF	TGTGCCAGCAGACTTAGCGGGATGCCCACAGATACGCAGTATTTT
TRBJ1-3	TRBD1	TRBV7-2	NA	CASSFTGTGAGNTIYF	TGTGCCAGCAGCTTTACCGGGACAGGGGCTGGAAACACCATATATTTT
TRBJ2-7	NA	TRBV6-5	NA	CASSFPRGGGYEQYF	TGTGCCAGCAGTTTCCCTCGGGGAGGGGGCTACGAGCAGTACTTC
TRBJ1-5	TRBD1	TRBV15	NA	CATSRDRGTGGDQPQHF	TGTGCCACCAGCAGAGATCGAGGGACAGGGGGCGATCAGCCCCAGCATTTT
TRBJ2-1	TRBD2	TRBV7-2	NA	CASSPAGVNINEQFF	TGTGCCAGCAGCCCAGCGGGAGTAAATATAAATGAGCAGTTCTTC
TRBJ2-7	TRBD2	TRBV7-8	NA	CASSLAGGGLAGYEQYF	TGTGCCAGCAGCTTAGCGGGGGGGGGACTAGCGGGCTACGAGCAGTACTTC
TRBJ2-7	NA	TRBV5-1	NA	CASSPGGTAYEQYF	TGCGCCAGCAGCCCAGGGGGGACAGCTTACGAGCAGTACTTC
TRBJ1-5	TRBD1	TRBV28	NA	CASSYLTGTGFGNQPQHF	TGTGCCAGCAGTTACCTGACCGGGACAGGTTTTGGCAATCAGCCCCAGCATTTT
TRBJ2-7	NA	TRBV28	NA	CASSLPGAIYEQYF	TGTGCCAGCAGTTTACCGGGAGCTATCTACGAGCAGTACTTC
TRBJ2-6	NA	TRBV4-3	NA	CASSQDSGLGANVLTF	TGCGCCAGCAGCCAAGATTCAGGGCTCGGGGCCAACGTCCTGACTTTC
TRBJ2-7	NA	TRBV11-1	NA	CASSLVGTLGTYEQYF	TGTGCCAGCAGCTTAGTGGGGACTTTGGGGACCTACGAGCAGTACTTC
TRBJ1-5	NA	TRBV30	NA	CAWSKGGNQPQHF	TGTGCCTGGAGTAAAGGGGGCAATCAGCCCCAGCATTTT
TRBJ2-7	TRBD2	TRBV7-2	NA	CASSLELAGGREQYF	TGTGCCAGCAGCTTAGAACTAGCGGGAGGGAGGGAGCAGTACTTC
TRBJ1-4	NA	TRBV5-1	NA	CASTWGDLAPNEKLFF	TGCGCCAGCACCTGGGGGGATCTTGCTCCTAATGAAAAACTGTTTTTT
TRBJ1-4	NA	TRBV20-1	NA	CSAPVGGKLFF	TGCAGTGCCCCGGTGGGGGGAAAACTGTTTTTT
TRBJ2-1	NA	TRBV4-2	NA	CASSQDDLGGYNEQFF	TGTGCCAGCAGCCAAGATGACCTAGGCGGATACAATGAGCAGTTCTTC
TRBJ1-5	NA	TRBV28	NA	CASSLPGFLPQHF	TGTGCCAGCAGTTTGCCAGGGTTTTTGCCCCAGCATTTT
TRBJ2-7	NA	TRBV6-6	NA	CASSYSRSYEQYF	TGTGCCAGCAGTTATTCGAGAAGCTACGAGCAGTACTTC
TRBJ2-3	NA	TRBV29-1	once	CSVRRDGSTDTQYF	TGCAGCGTCCGGAGAGACGGTTCCACAGATACGCAGTATTTT
TRBJ1-2	NA	TRBV9	NA	CASSVEGGNYGYTF	TGTGCCAGCAGCGTAGAGGGCGGGAACTATGGCTACACCTTC
TRBJ2-1	NA	TRBV19	NA	CASSMGAGVNEQFF	TGTGCCAGTAGTATGGGGGCAGGGGTGAATGAGCAGTTCTTC
TRBJ2-7	TRBD1	TRBV28	NA	CASSLLPPGQGREQYF	TGTGCCAGCAGTCTCCTTCCTCCGGGACAGGGAAGGGAGCAGTACTTC
TRBJ2-7	NA	TRBV5-1	NA	CASSEDWYEQYF	TGCGCCAGCAGCGAGGACTGGTACGAGCAGTACTTC
TRBJ2-1	NA	TRBV21-1	once	CAYGGPGEQFF	TGTGCGTATGGAGGGCCAGGTGAGCAGTTCTTC
TRBJ1-4	NA	TRBV5-1	NA	CASSSGLNSQGNEKLFF	TGCGCCAGCAGCTCGGGCCTTAATTCGCAGGGTAATGAAAAACTGTTTTTT
TRBJ2-7	TRBD1	TRBV28	NA	CASSSRGPGGREQYF	TGTGCCAGCAGTTCCAGGGGACCAGGGGGTCGGGAGCAGTACTTC
TRBJ1-4	NA	TRBV7-6	once	CASSDRQTSTNEKLFF	TGTGCCAGCAGCGACCGACAGACCTCAACTAATGAAAAACTGTTTTTT
TRBJ1-1	NA	TRBV7-2	once	CASSLDRNTEAFF	TGTGCCAGCAGCCTCGACAGGAACACTGAAGCTTTCTTT
TRBJ1-5	NA	TRBV18	once	CASRDTNQPQHF	TGTGCCAGCCGGGACACCAATCAGCCCCAGCATTTT
TRBJ2-1	TRBD2	TRBV11-3	NA	CASSRSLAGSYNEQFF	TGTGCCAGCAGCAGATCCCTAGCGGGATCCTACAATGAGCAGTTCTTC
TRBJ1-2	TRBD1	TRBV30	NA	CAWLQGNYGYTF	TGTGCCTGGTTACAGGGGAACTATGGCTACACCTTC
TRBJ1-5	NA	TRBV6-5	NA	CASSYRVGSQPQHF	TGTGCCAGCAGTTACAGGGTAGGGAGTCAGCCCCAGCATTTT
TRBJ2-5	NA	TRBV27	NA	CASSWTVGETQYF	TGTGCCAGCAGTTGGACAGTGGGGGAGACCCAGTACTTC
TRBJ2-7	TRBD1	TRBV9	NA	CASSMGQGAYEQYF	TGTGCCAGCAGCATGGGACAGGGGGCCTACGAGCAGTACTTC
TRBJ2-1	TRBD2	TRBV7-3	NA	CASSPLAGESYNEQFF	TGTGCCAGCAGCCCCTTAGCGGGAGAGTCCTACAATGAGCAGTTCTTC
TRBJ2-2	NA	TRBV12-5	once	CASGLVSLRVGELFF	TGTGCTAGTGGTTTGGTAAGCCTACGTGTCGGGGAGCTGTTTTTT
TRBJ1-1	NA	TRBV6-5	few	CASSYSEIRVTEAFF	TGTGCCAGCAGTTACTCGGAGATCAGGGTCACTGAAGCTTTCTTT
TRBJ2-5	NA	TRBV27	once	CASKPQPGVETQYF	TGTGCCAGCAAACCCCAACCCGGGGTTGAGACCCAGTACTTC
TRBJ1-4	NA	TRBV5-8	NA	CASSPGSALSEKLFF	TGTGCCAGCAGCCCGGGATCAGCTTTATCTGAAAAACTGTTTTTT
TRBJ2-5	TRBD2	TRBV14	few	CASSKEGLATTRQETQYF	TGTGCCAGCAGCAAAGAGGGACTAGCGACCACAAGACAAGAGACCCAGTACTTC
TRBJ2-7	NA	TRBV29-1	once	CSATHWADSSYEQYF	TGCAGCGCTACACACTGGGCTGATAGCTCCTACGAGCAGTACTTC
TRBJ1-1	NA	TRBV5-1	NA	CASGSGQMNTEAFF	TGCGCCAGCGGATCCGGACAGATGAACACTGAAGCTTTCTTT
TRBJ2-1	TRBD1	TRBV9	NA	CASSGWTGNSYNEQFF	TGTGCCAGCAGCGGCTGGACAGGGAACTCCTACAATGAGCAGTTCTTC
TRBJ1-3	NA	TRBV5-6	NA	CASSFGTPGTGNTIYF	TGTGCCAGCAGCTTCGGGACCCCGGGGACAGGAAACACCATATATTTT
TRBJ2-1	NA	TRBV9	NA	CASSVGPYNEQFF	TGTGCCAGCAGCGTTGGGCCCTACAATGAGCAGTTCTTC
TRBJ1-5	NA	TRBV28	once	CASSLEHHSQHF	TGTGCCAGCAGTTTAGAACACCATTCCCAGCATTTT
TRBJ2-3	NA	TRBV5-1	NA	CASSRFVTDTQYF	TGCGCCAGCAGTAGATTTGTCACAGATACGCAGTATTTT
TRBJ2-1	NA	TRBV18	NA	CASSPADFANEQFF	TGTGCCAGCTCACCCGCGGACTTCGCCAATGAGCAGTTCTTC
TRBJ2-3	TRBD1	TRBV6-4	few	CASSDKGATDTQYF	TGTGCCAGCAGTGACAAGGGGGCGACAGATACGCAGTATTTT
TRBJ1-1	NA	TRBV7-9	NA	CASSTTQMGSTEAFF	TGTGCCAGCAGCACCACCCAGATGGGGAGCACTGAAGCTTTCTTT
TRBJ1-1	NA	TRBV28	NA	CASSTPPGGSTEAFF	TGTGCCAGCAGCACACCCCCCGGGGGATCCACTGAAGCTTTCTTT
TRBJ2-2	TRBD1	TRBV9	NA	CASSVYWRGGETGELFF	TGTGCCAGCAGCGTATATTGGAGAGGGGGCGAAACCGGGGAGCTGTTTTTT
TRBJ2-7	TRBD1	TRBV14	NA	CASSPGQGSYEQYF	TGTGCCAGCAGCCCGGGACAGGGGAGCTACGAGCAGTACTTC